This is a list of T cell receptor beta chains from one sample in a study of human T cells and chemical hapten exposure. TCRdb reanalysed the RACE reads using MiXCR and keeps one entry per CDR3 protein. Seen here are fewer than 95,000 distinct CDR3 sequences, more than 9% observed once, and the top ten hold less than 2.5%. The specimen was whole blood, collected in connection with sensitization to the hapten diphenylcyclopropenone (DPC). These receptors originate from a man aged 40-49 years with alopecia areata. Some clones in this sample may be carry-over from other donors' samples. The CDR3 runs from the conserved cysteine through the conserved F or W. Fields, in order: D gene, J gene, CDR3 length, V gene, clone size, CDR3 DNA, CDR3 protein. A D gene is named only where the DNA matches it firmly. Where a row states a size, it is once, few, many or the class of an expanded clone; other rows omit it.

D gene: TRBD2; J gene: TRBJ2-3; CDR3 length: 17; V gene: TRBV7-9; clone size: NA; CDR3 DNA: TGTGCCAGCAGCCATGGGACTAGCGGGAGTAACACAGATACGCAGTATTTT; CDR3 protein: CASSHGTSGSNTDTQYF
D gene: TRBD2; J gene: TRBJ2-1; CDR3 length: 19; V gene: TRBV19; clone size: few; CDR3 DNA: TGTGCCACCACAATGGGGGGACTAGCGGGAGGACTCTCCTACAATGAGCAGTTCTTC; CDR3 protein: CATTMGGLAGGLSYNEQFF
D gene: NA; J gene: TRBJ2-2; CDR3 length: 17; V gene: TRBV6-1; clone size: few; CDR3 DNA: TGTGCCAGCAGTGGGGGCCTTGGACGGACGAACACCGGGGAGCTGTTTTTT; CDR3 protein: CASSGGLGRTNTGELFF
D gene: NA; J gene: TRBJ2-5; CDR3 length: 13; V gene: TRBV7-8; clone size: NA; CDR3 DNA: TGTGCCAGCAGCTTAGCCCGCCAAGAGACCCAGTACTTC; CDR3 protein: CASSLARQETQYF
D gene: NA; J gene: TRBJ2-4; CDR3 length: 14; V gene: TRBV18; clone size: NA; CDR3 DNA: TGTGCCAGCTCCCCACAAGTTGCCAAAAACATTCAGTACTTC; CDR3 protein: CASSPQVAKNIQYF
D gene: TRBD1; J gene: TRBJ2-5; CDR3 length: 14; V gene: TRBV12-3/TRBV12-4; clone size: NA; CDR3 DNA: TGTGCCAGCAGCCCACGGACAGGGAGTGAGACCCAGTACTTC; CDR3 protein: CASSPRTGSETQYF
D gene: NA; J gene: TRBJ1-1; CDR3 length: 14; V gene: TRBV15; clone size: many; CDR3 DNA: TGTGCCACCAGCAGAGATCTGGGGGGCACTGAAGCTTTCTTT; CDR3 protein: CATSRDLGGTEAFF
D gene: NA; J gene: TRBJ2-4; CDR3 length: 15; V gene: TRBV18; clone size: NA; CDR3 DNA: TGTGCCAGCTCACCACCTTACAGCGGCAAAAACATTCAGTACTTC; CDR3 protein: CASSPPYSGKNIQYF
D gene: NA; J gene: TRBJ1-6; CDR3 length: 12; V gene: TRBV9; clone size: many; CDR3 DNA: TGTGCCAGCAGCGTCCAGAATTCACCCCTCCACTTT; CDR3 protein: CASSVQNSPLHF
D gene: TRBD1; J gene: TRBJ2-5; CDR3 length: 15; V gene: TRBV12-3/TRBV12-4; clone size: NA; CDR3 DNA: TGTGCCAGCAGTTCCGGACAGGGTCGGGCAGAGACCCAGTACTTC; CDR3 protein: CASSSGQGRAETQYF
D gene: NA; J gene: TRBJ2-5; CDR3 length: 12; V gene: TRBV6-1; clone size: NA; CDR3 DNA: TGTGCCAGCAGTGAAGGGAGGGAGACCCAGTACTTC; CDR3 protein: CASSEGRETQYF